Following are 23 T cell receptor beta chains from one sample sequenced in a study of Ad26.COV2.S vaccination and SARS-CoV-2 variants. The data were produced by immunoSEQ multiplex PCR, yet TCRdb's version contains in-frame clones alone and is incomplete. The table has 180,000 or so clones, around 88% seen once; the top ten hold 5% to 7%. Sequencing used peripheral blood, obtained after recovery from COVID-19. The source of these receptors is a human donor who had recovered from COVID-19.

V usage is TRBV19 and J usage is TRBJ2-3; 8 bases fit TRBD1. Trimming removed 5 bases from V and 3 bases from J; junction bases left unmatched: 4. Germline V gene lookup returns CDR1 LNHDA and CDR2 SQIVND (reference sequence). CDR3 length equals 14 residues. CDR3 bases: TGTGCCAGTAGTTTGGACAGGGCAACAGATACGCAGTATTTT. Translated: CASSLDRATDTQYF.

The chain couples TRBV4-1 to TRBJ2-1; 9 nucleotides match TRBD2. Germline values: CDR1 MGHRA, CDR2 YSYEKL. Trimming removed 4 bases from V and 6 bases from J; junction bases left unmatched: 4. There are 14 residues in the CDR3. As DNA, the CDR3 is TGCGCCAGCAGCCCACTAGCGGGCAGCAATGAGCAGTTCTTC. As protein: CASSPLAGSNEQFF.

The chain recombines TRBV6-1 with TRBJ2-7; weak D call: TRBD2 (5 bases). CDR1 MNHNS and CDR2 SASEGT come from the germline V gene. V lost 2 bases and J lost 4, with 12 bases in between. CDR3 length: 14 amino acids. In DNA form, the CDR3 reads TGTGCCAGCAGTGAAAACCGGGGTCCGTACGAGCAGTACTTC. Protein sequence: CASSENRGPYEQYF.

This chain joins TRBV27 and TRBJ2-3; 7 bases are shared with TRBD2. Germline V gives CDR1 MNHEY, CDR2 SMNVEV (reference sequence). The trim removed 4 bases at V and 3 bases at J, leaving 4 bases unmatched. The CDR3 covers 14 residues. In nucleotides, the CDR3 is TGTGCCAGCAGTTGGGACGGGGGGACAGATACGCAGTATTTT. Translated, it gives CASSWDGGTDTQYF.

The rearrangement uses TRBV9 and TRBJ2-2, with a possible D match to TRBD1 (6 bases). Germline V CDR1 and CDR2: SGDLS, YYNGEE. This CDR3 spans 15 amino acids. V was pared by 4 bases and J by 4 bases, with 14 bases between. DNA of the CDR3: TGTGCCAGCAGCCCCGAGCAGGGGCCCACCGGGGAGCTGTTTTTT. This sequence encodes CASSPEQGPTGELFF.

The chain recombines TRBV2 with TRBJ2-7, with 11 bases aligning to TRBD2. Germline loops: CDR1 SNHLY, CDR2 FYNNEI. Trimming at V came to 1 base and at J to 6 bases, leaving 2 bases not matched to a gene. The length of the CDR3 is 14 residues. The CDR3 reads CASSEVAGGLEQYF. CDR3 nucleotides: TGTGCCAGCAGTGAAGTAGCGGGAGGGCTCGAGCAGTACTTC.

Ten or more counts support this clone. The chain couples TRBV4-1 to TRBJ1-4; D might be TRBD1 (5 bases). The V and J ends lost 2 bases and 2 bases respectively, with 6 bases between them. The CDR3 is 14 amino acids. The germline V gene has CDR1 MGHRA and CDR2 YSYEKL. CDR3 coding DNA: TGCGCCAGCAGCCAACAGGGTACTAATGAAAAACTGTTTTTT. It codes for CASSQQGTNEKLFF.

The genes are TRBV5-6 and TRBJ1-2, with a weak D call TRBD1 (6 bases). V was trimmed by 9 bases and J by 4 bases, leaving 19 bases between them. The CDR3 runs to 14 residues. Germline CDR1 is SGHDT and CDR2 is YYEEEE. This CDR3 is CATLNRVRGYGYTF. The CDR3 nucleotides are TGTGCCACCCTGAACAGGGTCAGGGGCTATGGCTACACCTTC.

The chain couples TRBV4-1 to TRBJ1-1; no definite D call. Germline V gives CDR1 MGHRA, CDR2 YSYEKL. The CDR3 sequence is 11 residues long. Trimming left V 1 base short and J 7 bases short, with 4 bases between. CDR3 sequence (DNA): TGCGCCAGCAGCCAAGGGAGTGAAGCTTTCTTT. This encodes CASSQGSEAFF.

This rearrangement joins TRBV7-9 to TRBJ2-1, with TRBD1 matching 8 bases. Germline CDR1 reads SEHNR; CDR2 reads FQNEAQ (reference sequence). Germline trimming cut 5 bases from V and 1 base from J; bases unmatched to any gene: 4. CDR3 length: 15 residues. This chain's CDR3 is CASSQRTGSYNEQFF. As DNA, the CDR3 is TGTGCCAGCAGCCAAAGGACAGGGTCCTACAATGAGCAGTTCTTC.

This chain joins TRBV19 and TRBJ1-2; D is perhaps TRBD1 (6 bases). V lost 5 bases, J lost 0 bases, and 13 bases lay in between. From germline, CDR1 is LNHDA and CDR2 SQIVND (reference sequence). The CDR3 consists of 15 residues. The CDR3 spells CASSPVTGTNYGYTF. As DNA, the CDR3 is TGTGCCAGTAGTCCCGTGACAGGAACTAACTATGGCTACACCTTC. The full variable domain, with the rest looked up from reference TRBV19 and TRBJ1-2, is DGGITQSPKYLFRKEGQNVTLSCEQNLNHDAMYWYRQDPGQGLRLIYYSQIVNDFQKGDIAEGYSVSREKKESFPLTVTSAQKNPTAFYLCASSPVTGTNYGYTFGSGTRLTVV.

This chain links TRBV5-5 with TRBJ1-2, with no clear D. Per germline, CDR1 SGHKS and CDR2 YYEKEE (reference sequence). CDR3 length: 14 residues. The ends were cut back, 3 bases at V and 3 bases at J, with 12 bases in the middle. The CDR3 bases are TGTGCCAGCAGCTCCCCCGGCGGGCACTATGGCTACACCTTC. It encodes CASSSPGGHYGYTF.

This chain uses TRBV27 with TRBJ1-2, with 11 bases lining up with TRBD1. Germline loops: CDR1 MNHEY, CDR2 SMNVEV (reference sequence). The length of the CDR3 is 16 residues. The J segment lost 2 bases and the V segment lost 7 bases, leaving 9 bases of the junction unmatched. CDR3 bases: TGTGCCAGCATCGTCCTCAGGGACAGGGGGAACTATGGCTACACCTTC. Translated, it gives CASIVLRDRGNYGYTF.

The chain uses TRBV5-4 and TRBJ2-6; D remains unclear. Germline V lookup: CDR1 SGHNT, CDR2 YYREEE (reference sequence). The V end lost 2 bases, the J end lost 0 bases, and 6 bases lay between the germline ends. CDR3 size: 15 residues. The CDR3 DNA reads as TGTGCCAGCAGCTTTGGGATCTCTGGGGCCAACGTCCTGACTTTC. This encodes CASSFGISGANVLTF.

CDR3 sequence reads: CASSLSREHEQFF. The DNA of the CDR3 is TGTGCCAGCAGTTTATCTCGAGAACATGAGCAGTTCTTC. The chain is built from TRBV27 and TRBJ2-1, with D uncertain. V lost 0 bases and J 8 bases, leaving 8 bases between the germline ends. Germline CDR1 is MNHEY and CDR2 is SMNVEV (reference sequence). This CDR3 is built from 13 residues.

V gene TRBV10-2 combines with J gene TRBJ2-7; D uncertain. Germline CDR1 and CDR2: WSHSY and SAAADI. The ends were cut back, 8 bases at V and 5 bases at J, with 13 bases in the middle. The CDR3 loop spans 12 amino acids. The CDR3 loop reads CASGVQFNEQYF. In DNA form, the CDR3 reads TGCGCCAGCGGCGTACAGTTTAACGAGCAGTACTTC.

This chain connects TRBV12-3 or TRBV12-4 to TRBJ1-1; no clear D gene. Deletions cut 6 bases from V and 1 base from J, with 6 bases between. This CDR3 is built from 12 residues. This CDR3 reads CASSHKNTEAFF. Here the CDR3 DNA reads TGTGCCAGCAGCCACAAGAACACTGAAGCTTTCTTT.

CDR3 sequence (DNA): TGTGCCAGCACCGGGGGAGCCTATAAAGAGACCCAGTACTTC. This encodes CASTGGAYKETQYF. J is TRBJ2-5 and V is TRBV3-1 (or the pseudogene TRBV3-2); D is possibly TRBD2 (6 bases). Trimming left V 7 bases short and J 3 bases short, with 15 bases between. In germline, CDR1 is LGHDT, CDR2 YNNKEL (reference sequence). This CDR3 comprises 14 residues.

This clone was picked up one time. The chain joins TRBV6-5 to TRBJ2-7; D may be TRBD2 (7 bases). V dropped 7 bases and J dropped 5 bases, with 18 bases sitting between them. The CDR3 is made up of 14 amino acids. Germline V CDR1 and CDR2: MNHEY, SVGAGI. The CDR3 sequence: CASKVEGGHHEQYF. In DNA form, the CDR3 reads TGTGCCAGCAAGGTGGAGGGGGGGCACCACGAGCAGTACTTC.

The chain has TRBV6-5 and TRBJ2-3; D remains unclear. Trimming left V 9 bases short and J 6 bases short, with 22 bases between. Germline lookup yields CDR1 MNHEY and CDR2 SVGAGI. CDR3 size: 15 residues. The CDR3 reads CASGFDQANRDTQYF. CDR3 DNA: TGTGCCAGTGGCTTTGATCAGGCTAATAGGGATACGCAGTATTTT.

V and J are TRBV9 and TRBJ2-1; 7 bases agree with TRBD1. The CDR3 totals 12 residues. Looked up from germline, CDR1 is SGDLS and CDR2 is YYNGEE. J gave up 7 bases and V 3 bases, and 1 base lay outside the gene matches. The CDR3 DNA follows: TGTGCCAGCAGCGCACAGGGGAATGAGCAGTTCTTC. This encodes CASSAQGNEQFF.

The chain employs TRBV28 and TRBJ1-5; 7 positions agree with TRBD1. The length of the CDR3 is 17 residues. Germline assignment: CDR1 MDHEN and CDR2 SYDVKM. Germline trimming cut 8 bases from V and 0 bases from J; bases unmatched to any gene: 13. CDR3 sequence (DNA): TGTGCCAGCTCTACCGAGGGACAGATCTATAGCAATCAGCCCCAGCATTTT. Protein sequence: CASSTEGQIYSNQPQHF.

The chain recombines TRBV15 with TRBJ1-4; D is uncertain. The germline V gene has CDR1 LNHNV and CDR2 YYDKDF (reference sequence). The CDR3 spans 12 residues. V was pared by 5 bases and J by 2 bases, with 3 bases between. The CDR3 region has the DNA TGTGCCACCAGCGGGACTAATGAAAAACTGTTTTTT. Translating it yields CATSGTNEKLFF.